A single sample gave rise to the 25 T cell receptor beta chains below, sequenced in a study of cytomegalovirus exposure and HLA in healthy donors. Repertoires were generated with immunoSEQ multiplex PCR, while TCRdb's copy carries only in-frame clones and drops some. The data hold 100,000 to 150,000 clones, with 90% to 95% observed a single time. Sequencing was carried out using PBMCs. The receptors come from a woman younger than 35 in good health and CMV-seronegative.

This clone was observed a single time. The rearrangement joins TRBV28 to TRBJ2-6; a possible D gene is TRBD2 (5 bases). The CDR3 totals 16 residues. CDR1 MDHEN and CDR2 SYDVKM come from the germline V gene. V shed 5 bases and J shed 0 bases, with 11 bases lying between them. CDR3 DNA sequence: TGTGCCAGCAGTCCCGGGGAGAACTCTGGGGCCAACGTCCTGACTTTC. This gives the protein CASSPGENSGANVLTF.

The CDR3 is CASSLGGAGNTEAFF. In nucleotides, the CDR3 is TGTGCCAGCAGTTTAGGGGGGGCCGGCAACACTGAAGCTTTCTTT. The chain couples TRBV28 to TRBJ1-1; weak D call: TRBD1 (6 bases). The germline V gene has CDR1 MDHEN and CDR2 SYDVKM. The CDR3 covers 15 residues. V was pared by 2 bases and J by 2 bases, with 12 bases between. Full variable domain (rest looked up from reference TRBV28 and TRBJ1-1): DVKVTQSSRYLVKRTGEKVFLECVQDMDHENMFWYRQDPGLGLRLIYFSYDVKMKEKGDIPEGYSVSREKKERFSLILESASTNQTSMYLCASSLGGAGNTEAFFGQGTRLTVV.

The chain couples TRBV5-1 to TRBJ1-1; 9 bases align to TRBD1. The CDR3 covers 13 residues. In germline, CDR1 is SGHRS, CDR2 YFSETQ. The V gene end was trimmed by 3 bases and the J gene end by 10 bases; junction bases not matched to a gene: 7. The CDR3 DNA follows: TGCGCCAGCAGCTCAGGACAGGGGAGTAGAGCTTTCTTT. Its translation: CASSSGQGSRAFF.

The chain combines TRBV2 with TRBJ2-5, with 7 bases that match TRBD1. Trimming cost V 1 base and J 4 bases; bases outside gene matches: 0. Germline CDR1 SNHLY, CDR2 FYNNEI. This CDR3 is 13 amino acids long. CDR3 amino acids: CASSEDRGETQYF. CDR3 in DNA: TGTGCCAGCAGTGAAGACAGGGGAGAGACCCAGTACTTC.

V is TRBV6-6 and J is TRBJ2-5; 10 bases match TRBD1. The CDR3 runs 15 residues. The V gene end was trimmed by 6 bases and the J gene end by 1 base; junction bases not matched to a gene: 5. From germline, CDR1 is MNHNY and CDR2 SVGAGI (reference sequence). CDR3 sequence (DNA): TGTGCCAGCAGCGGACAGGGGGGGATCCAAGAGACCCAGTACTTC. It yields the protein CASSGQGGIQETQYF.

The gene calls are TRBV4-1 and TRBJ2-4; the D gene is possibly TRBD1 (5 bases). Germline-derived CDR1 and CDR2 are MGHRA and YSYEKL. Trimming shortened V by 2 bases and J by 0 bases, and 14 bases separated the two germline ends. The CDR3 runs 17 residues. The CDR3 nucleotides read TGCGCCAGCAGCCAACGTTCGCAGACAGTAGCCAAAAACATTCAGTACTTC. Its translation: CASSQRSQTVAKNIQYF.

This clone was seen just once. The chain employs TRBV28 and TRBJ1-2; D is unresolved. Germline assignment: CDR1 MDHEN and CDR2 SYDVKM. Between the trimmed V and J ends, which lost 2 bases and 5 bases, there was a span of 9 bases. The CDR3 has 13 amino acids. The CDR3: CASSLSGKYGYTF. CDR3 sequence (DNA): TGTGCCAGCAGTTTAAGCGGCAAATATGGCTACACCTTC.

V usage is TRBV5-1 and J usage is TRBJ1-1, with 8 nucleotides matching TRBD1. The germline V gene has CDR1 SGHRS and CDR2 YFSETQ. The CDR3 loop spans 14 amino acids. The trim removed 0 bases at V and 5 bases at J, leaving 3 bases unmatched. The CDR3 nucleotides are TGCGCCAGCAGCTTGGGCGACAGGGGAACTGAAGCTTTCTTT. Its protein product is CASSLGDRGTEAFF.

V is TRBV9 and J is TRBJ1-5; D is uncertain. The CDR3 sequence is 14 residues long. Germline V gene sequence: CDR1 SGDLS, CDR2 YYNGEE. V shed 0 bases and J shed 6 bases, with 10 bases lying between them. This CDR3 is CASSVASSGQPQHF. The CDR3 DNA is TGTGCCAGCAGCGTAGCCTCTTCGGGTCAGCCCCAGCATTTT.

CDR3 in DNA: TGTGCCAGCAGTGCCGCTCTGGGACTCCGCACAGATACGCAGTATTTT. Its translation is CASSAALGLRTDTQYF. The chain joins TRBV27 to TRBJ2-3; possibly TRBD2 for D (6 bases). Germline V gives CDR1 MNHEY, CDR2 SMNVEV (reference sequence). CDR3 length equals 16 residues. V lost 5 bases, J lost 1 base, and 16 bases lay in between.

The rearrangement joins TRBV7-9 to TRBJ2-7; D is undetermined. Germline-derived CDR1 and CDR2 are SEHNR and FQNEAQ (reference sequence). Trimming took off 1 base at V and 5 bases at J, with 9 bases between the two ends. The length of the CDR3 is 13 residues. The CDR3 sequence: CASSLGPFDEQYF. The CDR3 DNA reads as TGTGCCAGCAGCTTAGGGCCCTTCGACGAGCAGTACTTC.

DNA of the CDR3: TGTGCCAGCAGTCGGGACATCGCTAGCACAGATACGCAGTATTTT. Amino acids: CASSRDIASTDTQYF. The chain has TRBV2 and TRBJ2-3; D is possibly TRBD1 (6 bases). V lost 5 bases and J lost 0, with 12 bases in between. The CDR3 runs to 15 residues. Germline CDR1 reads SNHLY; CDR2 reads FYNNEI.

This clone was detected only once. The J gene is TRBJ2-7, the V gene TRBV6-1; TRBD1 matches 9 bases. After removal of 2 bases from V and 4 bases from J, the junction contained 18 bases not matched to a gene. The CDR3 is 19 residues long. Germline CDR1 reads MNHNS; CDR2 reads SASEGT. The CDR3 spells CASSEIWNRTGDHFYEQYF. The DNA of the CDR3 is TGTGCCAGCAGTGAAATCTGGAACAGGACAGGGGACCATTTTTACGAGCAGTACTTC.

Here the CDR3 reads CASRPPTGSDTEAFF. The CDR3, as DNA: TGTGCAAGTCGCCCCCCCACAGGGTCGGACACTGAAGCTTTCTTT. The J gene is TRBJ1-1, the V gene TRBV12-2; the table assigns TRBD1, which was not confirmed against the DNA. TRBV12-2 is a documented pseudogene. The CDR3 is 15 amino acids.

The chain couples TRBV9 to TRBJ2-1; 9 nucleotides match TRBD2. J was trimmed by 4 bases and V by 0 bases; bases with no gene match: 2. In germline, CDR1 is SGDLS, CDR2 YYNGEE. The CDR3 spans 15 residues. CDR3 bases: TGTGCCAGCAGCGTAGTAGCGGGAGATTACAATGAGCAGTTCTTC. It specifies CASSVVAGDYNEQFF.

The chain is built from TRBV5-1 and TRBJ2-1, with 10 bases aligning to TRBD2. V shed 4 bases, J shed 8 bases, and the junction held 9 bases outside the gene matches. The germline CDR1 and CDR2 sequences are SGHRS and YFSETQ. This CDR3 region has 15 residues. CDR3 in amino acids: CASSGGLAVGDEQFF. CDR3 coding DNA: TGCGCCAGCAGCGGTGGACTAGCGGTCGGGGATGAGCAGTTCTTC.

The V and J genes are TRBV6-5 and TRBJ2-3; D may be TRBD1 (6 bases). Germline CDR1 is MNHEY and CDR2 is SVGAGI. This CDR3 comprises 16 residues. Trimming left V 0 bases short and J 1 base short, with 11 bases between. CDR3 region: CASSYSGALRTDTQYF. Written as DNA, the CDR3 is TGTGCCAGCAGTTACTCGGGGGCGCTCCGCACAGATACGCAGTATTTT.

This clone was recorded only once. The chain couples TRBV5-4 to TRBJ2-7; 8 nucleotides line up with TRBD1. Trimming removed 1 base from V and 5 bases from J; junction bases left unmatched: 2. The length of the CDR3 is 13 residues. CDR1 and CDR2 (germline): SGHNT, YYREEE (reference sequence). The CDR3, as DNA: TGTGCCAGCAGCTTGCAGGGGGCGGACGAGCAGTACTTC. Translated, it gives CASSLQGADEQYF.

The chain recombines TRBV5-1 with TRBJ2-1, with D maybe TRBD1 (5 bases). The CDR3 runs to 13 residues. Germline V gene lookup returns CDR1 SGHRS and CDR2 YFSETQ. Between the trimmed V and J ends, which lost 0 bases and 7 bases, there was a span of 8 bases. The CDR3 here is CASSLDRTNEQFF. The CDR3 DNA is TGCGCCAGCAGCTTGGACAGGACAAATGAGCAGTTCTTC.

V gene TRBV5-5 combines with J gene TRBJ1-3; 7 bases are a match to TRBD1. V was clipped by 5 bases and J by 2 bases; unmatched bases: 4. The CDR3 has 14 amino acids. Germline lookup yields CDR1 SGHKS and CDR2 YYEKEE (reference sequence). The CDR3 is CASSYTGAGNTIYF. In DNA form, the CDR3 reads TGTGCCAGCAGTTATACAGGGGCTGGAAACACCATATATTTT.

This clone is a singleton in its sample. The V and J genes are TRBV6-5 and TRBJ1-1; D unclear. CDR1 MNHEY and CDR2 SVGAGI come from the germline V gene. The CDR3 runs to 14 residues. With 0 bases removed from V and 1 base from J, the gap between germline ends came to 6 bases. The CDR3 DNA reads TGTGCCAGCAGTTACTCGGTTAGGAACACTGAAGCTTTCTTT. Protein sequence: CASSYSVRNTEAFF.

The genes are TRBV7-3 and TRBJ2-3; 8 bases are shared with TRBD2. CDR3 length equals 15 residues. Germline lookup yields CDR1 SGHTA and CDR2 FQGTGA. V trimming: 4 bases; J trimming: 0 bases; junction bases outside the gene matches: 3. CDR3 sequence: CASSSPSGSTDTQYF. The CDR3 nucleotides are TGTGCCAGCAGCTCCCCTAGCGGGAGCACAGATACGCAGTATTTT. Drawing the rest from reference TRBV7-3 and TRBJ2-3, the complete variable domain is GAGVSQTPSNKVTEKGKYVELRCDPISGHTALYWYRQSLGQGPEFLIYFQGTGAADDSGLPNDRFFAVRPEGSVSTLKIQRTERGDSAVYLCASSSPSGSTDTQYFGPGTRLTVL.

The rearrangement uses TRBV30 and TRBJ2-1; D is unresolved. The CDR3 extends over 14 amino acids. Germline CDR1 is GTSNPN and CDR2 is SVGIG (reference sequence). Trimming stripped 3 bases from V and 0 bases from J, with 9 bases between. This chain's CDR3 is CAWRFSSSYNEQFF. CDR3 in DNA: TGTGCCTGGAGGTTTAGTAGCTCCTACAATGAGCAGTTCTTC.

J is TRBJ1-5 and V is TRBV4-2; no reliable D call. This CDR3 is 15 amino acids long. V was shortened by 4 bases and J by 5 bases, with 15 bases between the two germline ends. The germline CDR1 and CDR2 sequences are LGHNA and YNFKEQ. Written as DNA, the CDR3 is TGTGCCAGCAGCCCAGACGGAGAGGGTCATCAGCCCCAGCATTTT. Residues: CASSPDGEGHQPQHF.

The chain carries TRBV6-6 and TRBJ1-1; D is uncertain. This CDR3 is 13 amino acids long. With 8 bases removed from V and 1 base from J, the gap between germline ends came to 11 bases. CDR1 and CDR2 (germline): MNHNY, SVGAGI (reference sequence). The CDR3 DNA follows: TGTGCCAGCTCATATGGCCCGAACACTGAAGCTTTCTTT. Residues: CASSYGPNTEAFF.